The clone carrying this TCR beta chain has just one count. In the source study's methods: Reference gene primers were amplified, and this amplification served to estimate nucleated cell counts. Profiling relied on immunoSEQ multiplex PCR, and the TCRdb table lists in-frame clones only, not all of them. Clone size and the V and J calls come from that table; the DNA yielded D and trimming. Of around 180,000 clones listed, around nine tenths are singletons. The data derive from a study of blood T cell repertoires in COVID-19. Study details: The United States, Italy and Spain supplied acute and convalescent COVID-19 samples. Sample material is recorded as cDNA or gDNA derived from T cells, B-cell-depleted T cells, or PBMCs.

The sample was peripheral blood. This TCR derives from a human donor in a cohort sampled during active COVID-19.

The CDR3 protein is CASSQEGGAVYGYTF. In DNA form, the CDR3 reads TGCGCCAGCAGCCAAGAAGGAGGGGCGGTCTATGGCTACACCTTC. V and J are TRBV4-3 and TRBJ1-2; the D gene is possibly TRBD1 (5 bases). V lost 0 bases, J lost 4 bases, and 12 bases lay in between. The CDR3 is 15 amino acids. CDR1 is LGHNA, CDR2 YSLEER, per germline.